The 2 T cell receptor beta chains given below trace back to one sample, sequenced in a study of STAT5B mutations in CD4+ large granular lymphocyte leukemia. The table came from immunoSEQ multiplex PCR; TCRdb's copy has only in-frame clones and leaves some out. The sample lists tens of thousands of clones; approximately 70% were seen once. The source material was CD4+ T cells from blood buffy coats. The receptors come from a human donor in good health.

V gene TRBV10-3 combines with J gene TRBJ1-2, with D maybe TRBD1 (6 bases). The CDR3 runs to 14 residues. V lost 10 bases and J lost 2, with 17 bases in between. Germline values: CDR1 ENHRY, CDR2 SYGVKD. CDR3 sequence (DNA): TGTGCCACCTACCATGGACAGTCAAACTATGGCTACACCTTC. Protein: CATYHGQSNYGYTF.

This clone was seen a handful of times. CDR3 in DNA: TGTGCCAGCAGTCTTCAGTGGTATAATTCACCCCTCCACTTT. This encodes CASSLQWYNSPLHF. This chain joins TRBV11-2 and TRBJ1-6, with no clear D. Per germline, CDR1 SGHAT and CDR2 FQNNGV. CDR3 length: 14 amino acids. Trimming removed 6 bases at V and 4 bases at J, with 10 bases between. Based on the CDR3 plus reference TRBV11-2 and TRBJ1-6, the full variable domain is EAGVAQSPRYKIIEKRQSVAFWCNPISGHATLYWYQQILGQGPKLLIQFQNNGVVDDSQLPKDRFSAERLKGVDSTLKIQPAKLEDSAVYLCASSLQWYNSPLHFGNGTRLTVT.